This T cell receptor beta chain came from a study of T cell responses to AZD1222 COVID-19 vaccine. Study findings and constraints: The number of AZD1222 recipients seropositive at baseline was only 6 or 7. In a largely white British group with more females than males, clonal diversity was possibly underestimated. Samples come after the peak T cell response, not at day 14. Spike was spanned by vaccine-associated CD4 TCRs, with dominance at 160-218 and 743-854.

CDR3 size: 13 residues. The ends were cut back, 2 bases at V and 5 bases at J, with 9 bases in the middle. To note about this clone: Antigen: not known.

Sequencing used immunoSEQ multiplex PCR; TCRdb keeps in-frame clones, though not all of them. This sample has 75,000 to 95,000 clones; more than 90% occur once, and the top ten carry approximately 4.2%. The receptor was isolated from an adult in good health. The chain combines TRBV12-3 or TRBV12-4 with TRBJ1-2; a weak D match, TRBD1 (5 bases). Source: peripheral blood, taken on day 0 of AZD1222 vaccination. CDR3 in amino acids: CASSLIAGYGYTF. CDR3 in DNA: TGTGCCAGCAGTTTAATAGCAGGGTATGGCTACACCTTC.